This T cell receptor (beta chain) was documented in a study of blood T cell repertoires in COVID-19. With V trimmed by 5 bases and J by 6 bases, 4 bases remained unmatched. The CDR3 spans 13 residues. The germline CDR1 and CDR2 sequences are SGHAT and FQNNGV. Per the original methods: Nucleated cell counts were estimated from reference gene primer amplification. Sequencing used immunoSEQ multiplex PCR; TCRdb keeps in-frame clones, though not all of them. V, J and clone size are those of that table, while D and trimming were read from the DNA. The sample has some 59,000 clones, nearly 90% seen once. The sample comprised peripheral blood. The clonotype comes from a man aged 55 to 70 with acute or convalescent COVID-19. The chain uses TRBV11-2 and TRBJ2-3; TRBD1 agrees at 8 bases. The CDR3 DNA follows: TGTGCCAGCAGCACGGACAGGGTCGATACGCAGTATTTT. It translates to CASSTDRVDTQYF.